The clone carrying this T cell receptor beta chain has at least ten counts. Its antigen is undetermined. The sequenced patients had an expansion of CD8+CD57+ cells seen by flow cytometry. The diagnosis in all patients was severe acquired aplastic anemia. Patients had received no therapy at the time of blood sampling. The record originates from a study of CD8+CD57+ T cells in acquired aplastic anemia. General study results and limits: Patients and controls shared approximately 30 CD8+ CDR3 sequences. Patients were compared with controls for CD8+ Simpson's diversity, and no significant difference emerged.

CDR3 and TCR beta VDJ profiling relied on genomic DNA as the template. TCRdb independently ran MiXCR on the reads; one entry per CDR3 protein. The table lists about 160,000 distinct CDR3 sequences, around half of them singletons. This CDR3 spans 13 amino acids. In germline, CDR1 is LNHNV, CDR2 YYDKDF (reference sequence). V was shortened by 6 bases and J by 1 base, with 8 bases between the two germline ends. The source material was sorted CD4+, CD8+, or CD8+CD57+ T cells (not recorded which) from PBMCs. V gene TRBV15 combines with J gene TRBJ2-3; D gene ambiguous. The source of this sequence is a human donor with aplastic anemia. CDR3 region: CATREFGTDTQYF. The CDR3 DNA reads TGTGCCACCAGGGAGTTTGGCACAGATACGCAGTATTTT.